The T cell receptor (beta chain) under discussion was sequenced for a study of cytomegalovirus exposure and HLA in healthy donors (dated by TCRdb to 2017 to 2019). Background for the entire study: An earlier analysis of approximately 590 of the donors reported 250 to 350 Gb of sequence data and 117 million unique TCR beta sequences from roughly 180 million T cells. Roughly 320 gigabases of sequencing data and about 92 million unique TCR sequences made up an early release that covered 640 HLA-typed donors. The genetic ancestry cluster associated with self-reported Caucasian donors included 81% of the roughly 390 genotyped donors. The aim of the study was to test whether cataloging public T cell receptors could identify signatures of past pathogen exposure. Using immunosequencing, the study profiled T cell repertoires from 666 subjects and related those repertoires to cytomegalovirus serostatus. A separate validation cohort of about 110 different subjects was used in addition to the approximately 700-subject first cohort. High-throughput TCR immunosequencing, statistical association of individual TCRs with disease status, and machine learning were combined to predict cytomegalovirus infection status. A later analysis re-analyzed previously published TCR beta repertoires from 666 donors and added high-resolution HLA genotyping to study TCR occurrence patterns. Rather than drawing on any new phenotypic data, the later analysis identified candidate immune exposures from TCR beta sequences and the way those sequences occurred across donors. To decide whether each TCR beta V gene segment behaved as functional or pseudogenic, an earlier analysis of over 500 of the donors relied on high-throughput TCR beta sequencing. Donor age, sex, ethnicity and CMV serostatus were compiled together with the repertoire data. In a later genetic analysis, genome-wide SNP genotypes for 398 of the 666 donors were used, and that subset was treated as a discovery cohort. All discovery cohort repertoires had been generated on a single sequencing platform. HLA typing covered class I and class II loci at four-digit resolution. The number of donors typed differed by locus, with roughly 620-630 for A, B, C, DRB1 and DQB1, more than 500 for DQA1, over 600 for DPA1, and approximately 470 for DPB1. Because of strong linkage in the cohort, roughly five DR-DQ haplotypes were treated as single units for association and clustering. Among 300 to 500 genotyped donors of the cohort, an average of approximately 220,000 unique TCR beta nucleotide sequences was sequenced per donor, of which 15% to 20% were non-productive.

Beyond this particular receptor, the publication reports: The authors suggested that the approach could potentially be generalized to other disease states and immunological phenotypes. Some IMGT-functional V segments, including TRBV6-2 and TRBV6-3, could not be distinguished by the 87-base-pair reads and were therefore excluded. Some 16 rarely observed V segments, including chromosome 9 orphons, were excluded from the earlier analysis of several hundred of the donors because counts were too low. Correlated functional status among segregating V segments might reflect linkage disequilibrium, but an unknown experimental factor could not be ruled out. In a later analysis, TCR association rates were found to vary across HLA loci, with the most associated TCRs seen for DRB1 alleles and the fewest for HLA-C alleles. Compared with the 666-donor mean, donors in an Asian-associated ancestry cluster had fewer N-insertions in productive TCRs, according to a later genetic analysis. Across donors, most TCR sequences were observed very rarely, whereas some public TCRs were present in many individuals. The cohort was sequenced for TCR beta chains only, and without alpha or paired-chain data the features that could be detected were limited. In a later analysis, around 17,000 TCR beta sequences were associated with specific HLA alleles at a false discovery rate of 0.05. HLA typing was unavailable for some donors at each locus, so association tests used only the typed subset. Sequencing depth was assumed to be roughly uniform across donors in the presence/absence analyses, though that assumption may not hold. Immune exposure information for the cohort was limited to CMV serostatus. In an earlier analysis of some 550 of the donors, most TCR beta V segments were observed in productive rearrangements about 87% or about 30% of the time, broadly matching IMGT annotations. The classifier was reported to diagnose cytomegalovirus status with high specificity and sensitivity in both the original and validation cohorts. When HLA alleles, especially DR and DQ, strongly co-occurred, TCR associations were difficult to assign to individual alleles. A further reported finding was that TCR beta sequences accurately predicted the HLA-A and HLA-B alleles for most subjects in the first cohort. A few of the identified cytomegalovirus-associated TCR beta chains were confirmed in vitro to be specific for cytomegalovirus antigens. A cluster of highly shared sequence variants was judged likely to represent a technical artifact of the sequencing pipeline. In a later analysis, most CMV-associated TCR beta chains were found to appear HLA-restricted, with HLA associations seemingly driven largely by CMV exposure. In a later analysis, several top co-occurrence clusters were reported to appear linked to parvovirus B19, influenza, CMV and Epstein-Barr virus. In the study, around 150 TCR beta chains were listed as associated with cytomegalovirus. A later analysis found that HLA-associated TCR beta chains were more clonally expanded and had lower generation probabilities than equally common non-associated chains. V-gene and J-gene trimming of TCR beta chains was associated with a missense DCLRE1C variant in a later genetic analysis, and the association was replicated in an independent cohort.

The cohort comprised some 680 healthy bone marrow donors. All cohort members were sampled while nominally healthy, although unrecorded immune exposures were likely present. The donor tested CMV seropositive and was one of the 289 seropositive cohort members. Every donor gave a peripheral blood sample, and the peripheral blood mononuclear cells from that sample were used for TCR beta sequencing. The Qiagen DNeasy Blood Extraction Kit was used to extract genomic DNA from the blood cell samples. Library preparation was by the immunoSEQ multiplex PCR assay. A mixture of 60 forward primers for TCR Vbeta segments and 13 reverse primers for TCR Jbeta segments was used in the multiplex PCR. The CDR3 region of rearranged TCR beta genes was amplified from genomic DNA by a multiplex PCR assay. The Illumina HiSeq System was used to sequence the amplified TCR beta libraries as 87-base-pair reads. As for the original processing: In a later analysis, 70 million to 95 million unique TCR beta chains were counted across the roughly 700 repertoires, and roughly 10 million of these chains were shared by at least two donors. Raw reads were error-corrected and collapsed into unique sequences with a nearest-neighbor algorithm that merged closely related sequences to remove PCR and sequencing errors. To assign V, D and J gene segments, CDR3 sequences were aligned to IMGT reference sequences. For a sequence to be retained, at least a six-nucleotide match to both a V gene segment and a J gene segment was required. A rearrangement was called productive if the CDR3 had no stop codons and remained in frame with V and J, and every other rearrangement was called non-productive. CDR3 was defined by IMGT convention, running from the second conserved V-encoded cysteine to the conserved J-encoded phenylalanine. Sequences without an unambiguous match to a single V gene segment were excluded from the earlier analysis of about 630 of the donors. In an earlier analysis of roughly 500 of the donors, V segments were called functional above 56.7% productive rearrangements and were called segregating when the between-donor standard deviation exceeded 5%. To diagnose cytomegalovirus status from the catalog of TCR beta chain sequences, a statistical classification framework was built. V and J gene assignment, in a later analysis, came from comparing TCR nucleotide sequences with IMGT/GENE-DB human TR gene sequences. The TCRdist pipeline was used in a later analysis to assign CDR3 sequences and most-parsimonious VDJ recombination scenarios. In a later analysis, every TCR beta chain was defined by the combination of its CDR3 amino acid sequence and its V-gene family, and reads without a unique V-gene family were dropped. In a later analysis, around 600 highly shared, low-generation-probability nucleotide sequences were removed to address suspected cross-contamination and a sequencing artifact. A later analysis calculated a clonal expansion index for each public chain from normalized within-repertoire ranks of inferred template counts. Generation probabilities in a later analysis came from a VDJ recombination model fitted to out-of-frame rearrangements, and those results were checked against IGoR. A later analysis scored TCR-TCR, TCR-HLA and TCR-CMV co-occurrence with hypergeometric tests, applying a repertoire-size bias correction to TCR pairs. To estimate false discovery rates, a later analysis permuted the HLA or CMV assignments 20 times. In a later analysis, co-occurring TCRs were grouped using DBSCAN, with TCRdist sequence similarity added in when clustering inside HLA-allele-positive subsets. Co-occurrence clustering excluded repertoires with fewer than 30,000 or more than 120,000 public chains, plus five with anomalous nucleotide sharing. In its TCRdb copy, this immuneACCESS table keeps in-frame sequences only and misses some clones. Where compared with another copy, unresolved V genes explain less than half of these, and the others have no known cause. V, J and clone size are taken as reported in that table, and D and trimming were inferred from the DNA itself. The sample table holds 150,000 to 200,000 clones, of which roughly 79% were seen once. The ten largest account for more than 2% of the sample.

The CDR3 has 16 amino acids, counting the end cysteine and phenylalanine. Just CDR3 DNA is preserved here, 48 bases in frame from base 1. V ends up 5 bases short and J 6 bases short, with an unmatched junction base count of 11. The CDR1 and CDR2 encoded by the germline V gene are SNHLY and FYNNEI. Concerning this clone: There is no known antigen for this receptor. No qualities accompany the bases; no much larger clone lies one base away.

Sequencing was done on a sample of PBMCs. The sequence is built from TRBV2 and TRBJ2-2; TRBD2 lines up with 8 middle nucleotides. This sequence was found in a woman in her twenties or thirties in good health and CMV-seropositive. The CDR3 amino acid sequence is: CASSYGLAEVAGELFF. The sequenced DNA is TGTGCCAGCAGTTATGGACTAGCCGAGGTCGCCGGGGAGCTGTTTTTT.